Following are 11 T cell receptor beta chains from one sample sequenced in a study of shared clonotypes between healthy human individuals. Data came from immunoSEQ multiplex PCR; TCRdb stores just in-frame clones and leaves some out. In the table there are around 2,000,000 clones, 95% of which are singletons. The material sequenced was naive CD4+ T cells sorted from blood. As for subset: CD45RA+ positively selected. These receptors all come from a young man in good health.

This chain joins TRBV4-3 and TRBJ2-1, with TRBD2 identical over 14 bases. This CDR3 is built from 18 residues. J was trimmed by 4 bases and V by 3 bases; bases with no gene match: 8. The germline V gene has CDR1 LGHNA and CDR2 YSLEER. Written as DNA, the CDR3 is TGCGCCAGCAGCCAGGTGGGACTAGCGGGAGCGGCTTACAATGAGCAGTTCTTC. Translated, it gives CASSQVGLAGAAYNEQFF.

The rearrangement links TRBV11-3 to TRBJ2-5, with D uncertain. Per the germline V gene, CDR1 is SGHNT and CDR2 is YENEEA. The CDR3 has 14 residues. V lost 4 bases, J lost 5 bases, and 14 bases lay in between. The DNA of the CDR3 is TGTGCCAGCAGCTCCGGGCCATCTTCGGAGACCCAGTACTTC. This translates into CASSSGPSSETQYF.

This rearrangement joins TRBV7-2 to TRBJ1-6; a possible D gene is TRBD1 (5 bases). This CDR3 comprises 16 residues. Germline V gene sequence: CDR1 SGHTA, CDR2 FQGNSA. The V end was cut by 5 bases, the J end by 11 bases, with 22 bases between. The CDR3 bases are TGTGCCAGCAGCACGCGCACCGGGACCCTCAGACCACCCCTCCACTTT. Translating gives CASSTRTGTLRPPLHF.

This sequence joins TRBV6-6 and TRBJ2-7, with 8 bases that match TRBD1. The CDR3 covers 14 residues. The trim removed 8 bases at V and 0 bases at J, leaving 6 bases unmatched. From germline, CDR1 is MNHNY and CDR2 SVGAGI (reference sequence). The CDR3 is CASGQGEDSYEQYF. In DNA form, the CDR3 reads TGTGCCAGCGGACAGGGAGAGGACTCCTACGAGCAGTACTTC.

CDR3 loop: CASSSGGTSTREQFF. CDR3 coding DNA: TGTGCCAGCAGCTCGGGCGGGACTAGCACCCGTGAGCAGTTCTTC. The V and J genes are TRBV7-2 and TRBJ2-1; 9 nucleotides line up with TRBD2. The CDR3 length is 15 residues. Germline assignment: CDR1 SGHTA and CDR2 FQGNSA. Unmatched junction bases numbered 10, after V lost 4 bases and J lost 9 bases. The complete variable domain, with remaining parts taken from reference TRBV7-2 and TRBJ2-1, reads GAGVSQSPSNKVTEKGKDVELRCDPISGHTALYWYRQSLGQGLEFLIYFQGNSAPDKSGLPSDRFSAERTGGSVSTLTIQRTQQEDSAVYLCASSSGGTSTREQFFGPGTRLTVL.

The count of this clone is one. The V gene is TRBV11-2, the J gene TRBJ1-1; D might be TRBD1 (5 bases). The CDR3 is made up of 15 amino acids. Germline assignment: CDR1 SGHAT and CDR2 FQNNGV. V was shortened by 5 bases and J by 3 bases, with 16 bases between the two germline ends. This CDR3 is CASSPFWQGDTEAFF. The CDR3 nucleotides read TGTGCCAGCAGCCCCTTTTGGCAGGGTGACACTGAAGCTTTCTTT.

The chain links TRBV5-4 to TRBJ1-1; TRBD1 matches 7 bases. The germline CDR1 and CDR2 sequences are SGHNT and YYREEE (reference sequence). Trimming removed 6 bases from V and 1 base from J; junction bases left unmatched: 9. The CDR3 extends over 15 amino acids. The CDR3 DNA follows: TGTGCCAGCACCCCGACAGGGCTCCCGAACACTGAAGCTTTCTTT. Translating it yields CASTPTGLPNTEAFF. Combining the CDR3 with reference TRBV5-4 and TRBJ1-1 gives the whole variable domain ETGVTQSPTHLIKTRGQQVTLRCSSQSGHNTVSWYQQALGQGPQFIFQYYREEENGRGNFPPRFSGLQFPNYSSELNVNALELDDSALYLCASTPTGLPNTEAFFGQGTRLTVV.

This chain connects TRBV6-5 to TRBJ2-3; tentatively, D is TRBD1 (5 bases). This CDR3 has 15 amino acids. CDR1 is MNHEY and CDR2 is SVGAGI in the germline V gene. V was cut by 2 bases and J by 2 bases, with 11 bases left in between. This chain's CDR3 is CASSYPRQNTDTQYF. The CDR3 DNA sequence: TGTGCCAGCAGTTACCCCAGACAGAACACAGATACGCAGTATTTT.

J is TRBJ1-4 and V is TRBV7-9; D possibly corresponds to TRBD1 (5 bases). The germline V gene has CDR1 SEHNR and CDR2 FQNEAQ (reference sequence). Deletions cut 4 bases from V and 0 bases from J, with 12 bases between. CDR3 length: 16 amino acids. The CDR3 loop is CASSSGSRATNEKLFF. Written as DNA, the CDR3 is TGTGCCAGCAGCTCAGGGTCTCGAGCAACTAATGAAAAACTGTTTTTT.

This clone showed up just once. The sample holds other DNA sequences that translate to the same CDR3. The chain is built from TRBV19 and TRBJ2-7; D gene ambiguous. Germline V gene lookup returns CDR1 LNHDA and CDR2 SQIVND (reference sequence). The CDR3 is 13 residues long. V lost 0 bases and J 7 bases, leaving 10 bases between the germline ends. The CDR3 DNA follows: TGTGCCAGTAGTATAGATCTTTCCCGGGAGCAGTACTTC. Residues: CASSIDLSREQYF.

Only one count was recorded for this clone. Other DNA sequences in the same sample also yield this CDR3. The genes are TRBV18 and TRBJ2-2; no reliable D call. The CDR3 loop spans 13 amino acids. The germline V gene encodes CDR1 KGHSH and CDR2 LQKENI. V shed 3 bases and J shed 3 bases, with 5 bases lying between them. Written as DNA, the CDR3 is TGTGCCAGCTCACCTGGCGACACCGGGGAGCTGTTTTTT. This gives the protein CASSPGDTGELFF.